The 5 T cell receptor beta chains below were found in one sample sequenced in a study of tissue T cells after allogeneic stem cell transplantation. Some clones are missing from TCRdb's copy, which holds only in-frame ones; the method was immunoSEQ multiplex PCR. The sample yields under 9,000 clones, around 37% seen once. The time point here: mouse harvest day 14 after allogeneic transplant. Mouse grafts combined 10^7 T-cell-depleted bone marrow cells with 10^6 splenic CD5+ T cells. Sequencing was performed on skin. These receptors originate from a female BALB/c mouse given C57BL/6 T cells with graft-versus-host disease after an allogeneic hematopoietic cell transplant.

For this clone: The germline and genes are mouse ones. The CDR3 is cut off 1 residue early in the read; its end comes from the germline J gene. The chain links TRBV12-2 to TRBJ2-5, with D perhaps matching TRBD1 (5 bases). Germline values: CDR1 SGHLS, CDR2 HYDKME. The germline V and J ends were trimmed by 2 bases and 1 base, with 9 bases remaining between them. This CDR3 is built from 14 residues. The DNA read from the CDR3 is TGTGCCAGCTCTCCGGACACCCACCAAGACACCCAGTAC. This translates into CASSPDTHQDTQY. In full, the CDR3 is CASSPDTHQDTQYF.

Note on this clone: Germline and genes: mouse. The read ends 1 residue before the CDR3 terminus; that terminus is restored from the germline J gene. The chain has TRBV12-1 and TRBJ2-2; TRBD2 aligns across 7 bases. Germline values: CDR1 SGHSN, CDR2 HYEKVE. V lost 0 bases, J lost 4 bases, and 4 bases stayed unmatched. The length of the CDR3 is 15 residues. This chain's CDR3 is CASSLGLAGTGQLYF. The part of the CDR3 DNA that was read is TGTGCCAGCTCTCTCGGACTGGCCGGCACCGGGCAGCTCTAC.

In regard to this clone: Genes and germline come from the mouse. The read stops 1 residue short of the end of the CDR3; the missing end is completed from the germline J gene. This rearrangement joins TRBV19 to TRBJ1-1, with 7 positions matching TRBD1. CDR1 is FNHDT and CDR2 is SITEND in the germline V gene (reference sequence). The CDR3 has 14 amino acids. J lost 0 bases, V lost 4 bases, and 3 bases had no gene match. CDR3 region: CASSYGTANTEVFF. CDR3 bases read: TGTGCCAGCAGTTACGGGACAGCAAACACAGAAGTCTTC.

Comments on this clone: Gene names follow the mouse nomenclature. The read ends 1 residue shy of where the CDR3 ends; the end is completed using the germline J gene. The chain has TRBV20 and TRBJ1-6; perhaps TRBD1 as D (6 bases). TRBJ1-6 is an ORF for which the function is uncertain. Trimming left V 0 bases short and J 6 bases short, with 6 bases between. The CDR3 runs 13 residues. Germline V gene lookup returns CDR1 GFQATS and CDR2 STVNSAI. The CDR3 loop reads CGARDRGNSPLYF. The covered CDR3 bases are TGTGGTGCTAGGGACAGGGGTAATTCGCCCCTCTAC.

Relative to its sample, this clone is medium-sized. Each gene name is a mouse one. The read ends 1 residue early relative to the CDR3; the germline J gene fills the gap. The chain has TRBV26 and TRBJ1-5; a possible D gene is TRBD1 (5 bases). Germline lookup yields CDR1 KGHPV and CDR2 FQNQEV (reference sequence). V was trimmed by 4 bases and J by 1 base, leaving 5 bases between them. The length of the CDR3 is 13 residues. The CDR3 sequence: CASSHRNNQAPLF. The covered CDR3 bases are TGTGCCAGCAGTCACAGGAACAACCAGGCTCCGCTT.